One sample yielded the 14 T cell receptor beta chains listed below, sequenced in a study of Tregs in tolerant kidney transplant recipients. Only in-frame clones appear in the TCRdb table, and some are missing; sequencing was by immunoSEQ multiplex PCR. The sample has 20,000 to 25,000 clones; roughly 80% are singletons. Recipients received nonmyeloablative bone marrow transplants from related graft donors, with transient mixed chimerism. Sequencing was performed on CD8+ T cells from blood (PBMCs), taken 6 months after the transplant. The source is a human patient who received a combined kidney and bone marrow transplant. Some T cells may arise from the graft donor.

V usage is TRBV7-9 and J usage is TRBJ1-3; tentative D call: TRBD1 (5 bases). Trimming cost V 1 base and J 2 bases, with 6 bases left between them. The germline CDR1 and CDR2 sequences are SEHNR and FQNEAQ (reference sequence). CDR3 size: 14 residues. As DNA, the CDR3 is TGTGCCAGCAGCTTAGTAGGGGCTGGAAACACCATATATTTT. It is translated as CASSLVGAGNTIYF. Supplemented by reference TRBV7-9 and TRBJ1-3, the full variable domain reads DTGVSQNPRHKITKRGQNVTFRCDPISEHNRLYWYRQTLGQGPEFLTYFQNEAQLEKSRLLSDRFSAERPKGSFSTLEIQRTEQGDSAMYLCASSLVGAGNTIYFGEGSWLTVV.

This clone has just a few counts. The chain has TRBV9 and TRBJ2-3; TRBD2 matches at 7 bases. With 0 bases clipped from V and 4 bases from J, the junction kept 5 bases outside the gene matches. Germline-derived CDR1 and CDR2 are SGDLS and YYNGEE. This CDR3 is built from 15 residues. CDR3 in amino acids: CASSVAETSSDTQYF. In DNA, the CDR3 is TGTGCCAGCAGCGTAGCTGAGACTAGCTCAGATACGCAGTATTTT.

The chain recombines TRBV2 with TRBJ1-1; D is uncertain. CDR1 and CDR2 from the germline V gene are SNHLY and FYNNEI. V was shortened by 8 bases and J by 4 bases, with 17 bases between the two germline ends. The CDR3 is 14 amino acids. As DNA, the CDR3 is TGTGCCAGCTCTCCGGACTCAAGAGGCACTGAAGCTTTCTTT. It encodes CASSPDSRGTEAFF.

This clone was recorded a few times. V gene TRBV2 combines with J gene TRBJ2-1; 14 bases are a match to TRBD2. V lost 7 bases, J lost 3 bases, and 8 bases stayed unmatched. The length of the CDR3 is 17 residues. Germline CDR1 reads SNHLY; CDR2 reads FYNNEI. CDR3 DNA sequence: TGTGCCAGCACAGGGACTAGCGGGAGTTCGCTCTACAATGAGCAGTTCTTC. It specifies CASTGTSGSSLYNEQFF.

The chain joins TRBV5-1 to TRBJ1-1; a weak D match, TRBD1 (6 bases). CDR3 length equals 14 residues. In germline, CDR1 is SGHRS, CDR2 YFSETQ. V was pared by 5 bases and J by 1 base, with 12 bases between. CDR3 sequence reads: CASRRGQQNTEAFF. CDR3 DNA: TGCGCCAGCAGAAGGGGACAACAGAACACTGAAGCTTTCTTT. Combining the CDR3 with reference TRBV5-1 and TRBJ1-1 gives the whole variable domain KAGVTQTPRYLIKTRGQQVTLSCSPISGHRSVSWYQQTPGQGLQFLFEYFSETQRNKGNFPGRFSGRQFSNSRSEMNVSTLELGDSALYLCASRRGQQNTEAFFGQGTRLTVV.

V gene TRBV27 combines with J gene TRBJ2-7; 7 nucleotides match TRBD2. Germline CDR1 is MNHEY and CDR2 is SMNVEV (reference sequence). V trimming: 2 bases; J trimming: 4 bases; junction bases outside the gene matches: 8. The CDR3 has 15 residues. Here the CDR3 DNA reads TGTGCCAGCAGTTTAGCAACGGGAGGAAGGTACGAGCAGTACTTC. Translation gives CASSLATGGRYEQYF.

This chain connects TRBV5-6 to TRBJ1-1, with TRBD1 matching 8 bases. V was clipped by 1 base and J by 6 bases; unmatched bases: 5. This CDR3 comprises 14 residues. The germline V gene encodes CDR1 SGHDT and CDR2 YYEEEE. The DNA for the CDR3 is TGTGCCAGCAGCTTGCAGGGGGCGCGTTCTGAAGCTTTCTTT. Its translation is CASSLQGARSEAFF.

V gene TRBV7-9 combines with J gene TRBJ2-6, with 12 bases that match TRBD1. The J segment lost 3 bases and the V segment lost 6 bases, leaving 9 bases of the junction unmatched. Germline V gives CDR1 SEHNR, CDR2 FQNEAQ (reference sequence). The CDR3 is 18 amino acids. The CDR3 loop is CASSYRDRGRLGANVLTF. Written as DNA, the CDR3 is TGTGCCAGCAGTTATAGGGACAGGGGGCGCCTTGGGGCCAACGTCCTGACTTTC.

This chain uses TRBV4-2 with TRBJ1-2, with TRBD1 matching over 7 bases. The CDR3 is 16 amino acids. V dropped 0 bases and J dropped 5; count of bases not matched to a gene: 9. Germline CDR1 LGHNA, CDR2 YNFKEQ. The CDR3 DNA follows: TGTGCCAGCAGCCAAGAAGAGACCGGGACAGATTATGGCTACACCTTC. It is translated as CASSQEETGTDYGYTF.

J is TRBJ1-5 and V is TRBV19; D not certain. The V gene's germline CDR1 is LNHDA and CDR2 SQIVND (reference sequence). Deletions cut 3 bases from V and 0 bases from J, with 9 bases between. This CDR3 is built from 15 residues. In DNA form, the CDR3 reads TGTGCCAGTAGTATCACAGATTATAGCAATCAGCCCCAGCATTTT. It translates to CASSITDYSNQPQHF. Based on the CDR3 plus reference TRBV19 and TRBJ1-5, the full variable domain is DGGITQSPKYLFRKEGQNVTLSCEQNLNHDAMYWYRQDPGQGLRLIYYSQIVNDFQKGDIAEGYSVSREKKESFPLTVTSAQKNPTAFYLCASSITDYSNQPQHFGDGTRLSIL.

The chain joins TRBV6-5 to TRBJ2-2, with D possibly being TRBD1 (6 bases). Trimming took off 2 bases at V and 2 bases at J, with 9 bases between the two ends. The CDR3 spans 15 residues. From germline, CDR1 is MNHEY and CDR2 SVGAGI. Here the CDR3 reads CASSYGQTNTGELFF. The DNA for the CDR3 is TGTGCCAGCAGTTACGGACAGACTAACACCGGGGAGCTGTTTTTT.

V usage is TRBV5-1 and J usage is TRBJ1-1; 8 nucleotides match TRBD1. The CDR3 is 14 amino acids. Looked up from germline, CDR1 is SGHRS and CDR2 is YFSETQ. Trimming took 5 bases from V and 3 from J; bases not matched to a gene: 6. CDR3 in DNA: TGCGCCAGCAGACGGACAGGGTTGGACACTGAAGCTTTCTTT. Translating it yields CASRRTGLDTEAFF.

The J gene is TRBJ2-7, the V gene TRBV2, with D perhaps matching TRBD1 (6 bases). V lost 8 bases, J lost 0 bases, and 11 bases lay in between. Germline assignment: CDR1 SNHLY and CDR2 FYNNEI. The CDR3 is 13 residues long. In nucleotides, the CDR3 is TGTGCCAGCTCTCTGGACAGCTCCTACGAGCAGTACTTC. It is translated as CASSLDSSYEQYF. Combining the CDR3 with reference TRBV2 and TRBJ2-7 gives the whole variable domain EPEVTQTPSHQVTQMGQEVILRCVPISNHLYFYWYRQILGQKVEFLVSFYNNEISEKSEIFDDQFSVERPDGSNFTLKIRSTKLEDSAMYFCASSLDSSYEQYFGPGTRLTVT.

The chain is built from TRBV2 and TRBJ1-2; 9 positions agree with TRBD1. Germline V gives CDR1 SNHLY, CDR2 FYNNEI. With V trimmed by 10 bases and J by 3 bases, 6 bases remained unmatched. The CDR3 sequence is 13 residues long. CDR3 sequence: CATLRTGDYGYTF. As DNA, the CDR3 is TGTGCCACCCTTAGGACAGGGGACTATGGCTACACCTTC.